The present T cell receptor (beta chain) was sequenced within a study of response to subunit inactivated influenza vaccine. Points from the study as a whole: The authors put forward the suggestion that each seasonal influenza vaccination may bring in only a limited number of new T cells.

This clonotype was detected a few times. The antigen remains undetermined. From the RT-PCR reads, TCRdb called clonotypes with MiXCR, one entry per CDR3 protein. The sample contains around 530,000 distinct CDR3 sequences, about 17% of which appear only once. The germline V gene has CDR1 DFQATT and CDR2 SNEGSKA (reference sequence). This CDR3 has 13 residues. Trimming took off 2 bases at V and 3 bases at J, with 8 bases between the two ends. The chain carries TRBV20-1 and TRBJ1-5; D might be TRBD1 (5 bases). Sequencing used CD4+ T cells sorted from PBMCs, obtained roughly 24 months after vaccination. This receptor was obtained from a man aged 50 to 69 who received an inactivated influenza vaccine. CDR3 residues: CSARIQANQPQHF. CDR3 coding DNA: TGCAGTGCTAGAATACAGGCCAATCAGCCCCAGCATTTT.